The 10 T cell receptor beta chains in this list originate from one sample, sequenced in a study of blood T cells in healthy people across ages. Sample-barcoded 5' priming and a J-beta primer mix drove a second PCR of 7 to 11 cycles. A single record per CDR3 protein comes from TCRdb applying MiXCR to the 5' RACE reads. This repertoire shows 700,000 to 1,000,000 distinct CDR3 sequences, under 55% found once; its top ten account for around 18%. Sequencing was carried out using blood. All receptors derive from a man in his fifties or sixties in good health.

This clonotype occurred a few times. The chain carries TRBV7-2 and TRBJ2-1, with TRBD1 matching 9 bases. CDR1 is SGHTA and CDR2 is FQGNSA in the germline V gene. V shed 5 bases, J shed 1 base, and the junction held 6 bases outside the gene matches. The CDR3 contains 16 residues. CDR3 region: CASSRGQGRSYNEQFF. CDR3 coding DNA: TGTGCCAGCAGCAGAGGACAGGGGAGGTCCTACAATGAGCAGTTCTTC.

This clonotype was seen more than once but under ten times. The rearrangement uses TRBV5-1 and TRBJ2-3, with 14 bases fitting TRBD2. The CDR3 covers 18 residues. Germline-derived CDR1 and CDR2 are SGHRS and YFSETQ. The junction had 5 bases not matched to a gene; V was cut back by 2 bases and J by 0 bases. This CDR3 is CASSFRTSGGPSTDTQYF. The CDR3 DNA sequence: TGCGCCAGCAGCTTCAGGACTAGCGGGGGGCCTAGCACAGATACGCAGTATTTT.

This clonotype was counted between two and nine times. The chain employs TRBV5-6 and TRBJ2-2, with D tentatively TRBD1 (5 bases). Germline V gives CDR1 SGHDT, CDR2 YYEEEE. The CDR3 has 16 amino acids. The V end lost 4 bases, the J end lost 4 bases, and 17 bases lay between the germline ends. The CDR3 reads CASSPRRTSFTGELFF. The CDR3 DNA reads TGTGCCAGCAGCCCAAGGCGGACAAGCTTCACCGGGGAGCTGTTTTTT. Full variable domain (missing parts from reference TRBV5-6 and TRBJ2-2): DAGVTQSPTHLIKTRGQQVTLRCSPKSGHDTVSWYQQALGQGPQFIFQYYEEEERQRGNFPDRFSGHQFPNYSSELNVNALLLGDSALYLCASSPRRTSFTGELFFGEGSRLTVL.

This clonotype has more than one count but fewer than ten. The chain combines TRBV6-1 with TRBJ2-3; D not resolved. Germline assignment: CDR1 MNHNS and CDR2 SASEGT. Trimming took 10 bases from V and 1 from J, leaving 3 bases between them. This CDR3 contains 10 residues. The CDR3 here is CATGTDTQYF. The CDR3 nucleotides read TGTGCCACCGGCACAGATACGCAGTATTTT.

As concerns this clonotype: The junction shows a germline mismatch at one end, possibly a read error. The rearrangement joins TRBV10-2 to TRBJ1-1; D unresolved. Germline V gene sequence: CDR1 WSHSY, CDR2 SAAADI. CDR3 length: 13 residues. In DNA form, the CDR3 reads TGCGCTAGCAGTGTTGTAGAAACAACGGAAGCTTTCTTT. Amino acid sequence: CASSVVETTEAFF.

This clonotype was detected only a few times. The rearrangement links TRBV29-1 to TRBJ2-1; tentative D call: TRBD2 (6 bases). Germline V CDR1 and CDR2: SQVTM, ANQGSEA. V shed 6 bases and J shed 3 bases, with 18 bases lying between them. The CDR3 runs 15 residues. The CDR3 spells CSVPNPGTFYNEQFF. In DNA form, the CDR3 reads TGCAGCGTACCTAATCCCGGGACTTTCTACAATGAGCAGTTCTTC.

This chain joins TRBV28 and TRBJ2-2, with TRBD2 identical over 7 bases. This CDR3 has 15 amino acids. The germline V gene has CDR1 MDHEN and CDR2 SYDVKM. V was clipped by 7 bases and J by 4 bases; unmatched bases: 9. For the CDR3, the DNA is TGTGCCAGCACTACTACGGGGGGAGGCACCGGGGAGCTGTTTTTT. This sequence encodes CASTTTGGGTGELFF.

The chain carries TRBV19 and TRBJ1-5; D is unresolved. Deletions cut 7 bases from V and 0 bases from J, with 13 bases between. Germline loops: CDR1 LNHDA, CDR2 SQIVND (reference sequence). The length of the CDR3 is 15 residues. CDR3 protein: CASKTDDYSNQPQHF. The CDR3, as DNA: TGTGCCAGTAAGACGGACGACTATAGCAATCAGCCCCAGCATTTT. Based on the CDR3 plus reference TRBV19 and TRBJ1-5, the full variable domain is DGGITQSPKYLFRKEGQNVTLSCEQNLNHDAMYWYRQDPGQGLRLIYYSQIVNDFQKGDIAEGYSVSREKKESFPLTVTSAQKNPTAFYLCASKTDDYSNQPQHFGDGTRLSIL.

This clonotype was picked up many times. J is TRBJ2-7 and V is TRBV12-3 or TRBV12-4; TRBD1 might be the D (6 bases). The CDR3 spans 11 residues. The ends were cut back, 5 bases at V and 5 bases at J, with 7 bases in the middle. As DNA, the CDR3 is TGTGCCAGCAGTCACAGGGACGAGCAGTACTTC. This codes for CASSHRDEQYF.

This clonotype has more than one count but fewer than ten. The chain has TRBV5-1 and TRBJ2-3; D uncertain. Germline CDR1 and CDR2: SGHRS and YFSETQ. This CDR3 has 17 residues. The ends were cut back, 5 bases at V and 6 bases at J, with 25 bases in the middle. The CDR3 region is CASRQNSDPGAVDTQYF. The CDR3 bases are TGCGCCAGCAGACAAAACTCGGACCCCGGTGCGGTTGATACGCAGTATTTT.